This T cell receptor beta chain was observed in a study of CD8 T cells in ankylosing spondylitis. Broader study findings: Disease-linked clones were reportedly significantly enriched in matched ankylosing spondylitis synovial fluid. Reactive arthritis synovial fluid and blood were previously reported to contain some motif variants. Among TCR beta sequences, a motif of about 8 highly homologous variants appeared characteristic of ankylosing spondylitis blood.

This clonotype was detected only a few times. Its antigen is as yet unknown. Construction of TCR beta libraries was performed using quantitative 5'-RACE with molecular barcodes. TCRdb independently ran MiXCR on the 5' RACE reads; one entry per CDR3 protein. Here the sample spans approximately 300,000 distinct CDR3 sequences, 7.5% to 9% being singletons. Germline values: CDR1 MNHNS, CDR2 SASEGT. Trimming removed 6 bases from V and 1 base from J, with 13 bases in between. This CDR3 has 15 amino acids. The V and J genes are TRBV6-1 and TRBJ1-5; D gene ambiguous. Sequencing was performed on blood, either unsorted or a sorted T cell fraction (not recorded which). The TCR originated in a male donor with ankylosing spondylitis. CDR3 coding DNA: TGTGCCAGCAGCCTCTCCCGGGTGAGCAATCAGCCCCAGCATTTT. Protein: CASSLSRVSNQPQHF.